One sample yielded the 30 T cell receptor beta chains listed below, sequenced in a study of blood T cell repertoires in COVID-19. Using immunoSEQ multiplex PCR, the repertoire was profiled, and TCRdb retains in-frame clones only, with some absent. The table shows about 93,000 clones, with approximately 80% occurring only once. Sequenced: peripheral blood. The receptors come from a human donor in a cohort sampled during active COVID-19.

The chain has TRBV15 and TRBJ2-1; D might be TRBD1 (5 bases). The CDR3 contains 11 residues. Germline V lookup: CDR1 LNHNV, CDR2 YYDKDF (reference sequence). The V gene lost 9 bases and the J gene lost 9 bases, with 12 bases spanning the gap. CDR3 bases: TGTGCCACAGGGTACAGGTCTGAGCAGTTCTTC. Protein product: CATGYRSEQFF.

This clone was found a few times. The chain links TRBV6-5 to TRBJ1-1, with 7 bases aligning to TRBD1. Germline V lookup: CDR1 MNHEY, CDR2 SVGAGI. Trimming took 4 bases from V and 1 from J; bases not matched to a gene: 6. The CDR3 loop spans 15 amino acids. This CDR3 reads CASSSPGQPNTEAFF. The CDR3 DNA sequence: TGTGCCAGCAGTTCGCCGGGACAGCCGAACACTGAAGCTTTCTTT.

This clone was detected only once. The chain has TRBV7-2 and TRBJ2-2; 7 bases fit TRBD2. The V and J ends lost 5 bases and 7 bases, in that order; junction bases with no gene match: 7. From germline, CDR1 is SGHTA and CDR2 FQGNSA. The CDR3 runs to 14 residues. CDR3 bases: TGTGCCAGCAGCACCTGGACTAGTATCGGGGAGCTGTTTTTT. Its translation: CASSTWTSIGELFF.

The J gene is TRBJ2-5, the V gene TRBV5-1, with 13 bases fitting TRBD2. V dropped 4 bases and J dropped 1; count of bases not matched to a gene: 4. Germline V gives CDR1 SGHRS, CDR2 YFSETQ. The CDR3 sequence is 16 residues long. The CDR3 spells CASSQGLAGRQETQYF. The CDR3 nucleotides read TGCGCCAGCAGCCAGGGACTAGCGGGACGCCAAGAGACCCAGTACTTC.

The chain employs TRBV6-5 and TRBJ2-7; D might be TRBD2 (6 bases). Trimming removed 9 bases at V and 3 bases at J, with 9 bases between. This CDR3 region has 11 residues. Germline CDR1 MNHEY, CDR2 SVGAGI. In DNA form, the CDR3 reads TGTGCCAGTGGACTATTCTACGAGCAGTACTTC. This gives the protein CASGLFYEQYF.

The CDR3 nucleotides read TGTGCCATCAGTGAGTCGTTACTAGCGGGTACAGATACGCAGTATTTT. Its translation is CAISESLLAGTDTQYF. The J gene is TRBJ2-3, the V gene TRBV10-3; 9 bases match TRBD2. After removal of 0 bases from V and 3 bases from J, the junction contained 4 bases not matched to a gene. Germline values: CDR1 ENHRY, CDR2 SYGVKD. The CDR3 runs to 16 residues.

In its sample, this clone was seen once. The chain links TRBV4-2 to TRBJ2-7; TRBD2 might be the D (6 bases). The CDR3 sequence is 14 residues long. CDR1 LGHNA and CDR2 YNFKEQ come from the germline V gene. V gave up 3 bases and J gave up 0 bases, with 9 bases separating them. The CDR3 region has the DNA TGTGCCAGCAGCCAGGAGCGGGTCTCCTACGAGCAGTACTTC. This encodes CASSQERVSYEQYF.

The rearrangement joins TRBV6-4 to TRBJ2-3, with 11 positions matching TRBD1. The CDR3 has 14 amino acids. The V segment lost 6 bases and the J segment 3 bases; nucleotides outside the gene matches: 2. Per the germline V gene, CDR1 is MRHNA and CDR2 is SNTAGT. CDR3 loop: CASSGTGGTDTQYF. The CDR3 DNA follows: TGTGCCAGCAGCGGGACAGGGGGGACAGATACGCAGTATTTT.

The V call is TRBV20-1, the J call TRBJ1-1; D not resolved. In germline, CDR1 is DFQATT, CDR2 SNEGSKA (reference sequence). The CDR3 has 14 amino acids. V was cut by 3 bases and J by 2 bases, with 13 bases left in between. The CDR3 nucleotides are TGCAGTGCTAGTTCCCCCCCGGGTAACACTGAAGCTTTCTTT. Translating it yields CSASSPPGNTEAFF.

The gene calls are TRBV19 and TRBJ2-3, with D unresolved. CDR1 is LNHDA and CDR2 is SQIVND in the germline V gene (reference sequence). This CDR3 region has 14 residues. V was trimmed by 5 bases and J by 1 base, leaving 10 bases between them. This CDR3 reads CASSSYGRTDTQYF. The CDR3, as DNA: TGTGCCAGTAGTTCCTACGGTCGCACAGATACGCAGTATTTT.

The chain uses TRBV4-2 and TRBJ1-2; D perhaps matches TRBD1 (6 bases). From germline, CDR1 is LGHNA and CDR2 YNFKEQ. Between the trimmed V and J ends, which lost 1 base and 1 base, there was a span of 13 bases. CDR3 length: 16 amino acids. CDR3 coding DNA: TGTGCCAGCAGCCAAGGAGGCGGACAGAATAACTATGGCTACACCTTC. Its translation is CASSQGGGQNNYGYTF.

This clone was counted a single time. This sequence joins TRBV3-1 (or the pseudogene TRBV3-2) and TRBJ2-1, with 14 bases fitting TRBD2. The V gene's germline CDR1 is LGHDT and CDR2 YNNKEL (reference sequence). This CDR3 contains 19 residues. J lost 5 bases, V lost 4 bases, and 13 bases had no gene match. CDR3 DNA: TGTGCCAGCAGCCTGTGGTCCGGGACTAGCGGGAGAGGAGACAATGAGCAGTTCTTC. This encodes CASSLWSGTSGRGDNEQFF.

This sequence joins TRBV14 and TRBJ2-5, with D possibly TRBD2 on 5 matching bases. Germline loops: CDR1 SGHDN, CDR2 FVKESK. The V and J ends lost 4 bases and 7 bases respectively, with 13 bases between them. The CDR3 loop spans 13 amino acids. CDR3 in amino acids: CASSRQESGTQYF. CDR3 bases: TGTGCCAGCAGCCGTCAGGAGAGCGGGACCCAGTACTTC.

The rearrangement uses TRBV7-2 and TRBJ1-2; D is possibly TRBD1 (5 bases). This CDR3 has 14 amino acids. Trimming left V 4 bases short and J 6 bases short, with 15 bases between. Germline CDR1 and CDR2: SGHTA and FQGNSA. CDR3 protein: CASSSSRGLDGYTF. The CDR3 DNA is TGTGCCAGCAGCTCATCGAGGGGACTTGATGGCTACACCTTC.

This clone has only a few counts. V and J are TRBV27 and TRBJ1-2, with 7 bases fitting TRBD1. The CDR3 sequence is 16 residues long. Germline loops: CDR1 MNHEY, CDR2 SMNVEV (reference sequence). V was clipped by 7 bases and J by 1 base; unmatched bases: 12. CDR3 region: CASTPRGTALNYGYTF. For the CDR3, the DNA is TGTGCCAGCACCCCCAGGGGGACAGCCCTTAACTATGGCTACACCTTC.

Concerning this clone: Germline is not matched at one junction end, which may reflect a read error. The chain has TRBV12-3 or TRBV12-4 and TRBJ2-1, with TRBD2 identical over 8 bases. This CDR3 region has 11 residues. In nucleotides, the CDR3 is TGTGCCAGCAGCAGGACGGGGGGGCCGGTCTTC. Translation: CASSRTGGPVF.

The chain links TRBV13 to TRBJ2-5, with TRBD2 identical over 13 bases. The CDR3 is made up of 15 amino acids. The germline gives CDR1 PRHDT, CDR2 FYEKMQ (reference sequence). The ends lost 4 bases at V and 3 bases at J; junction bases unmatched: 2. This CDR3 is CASSYGTSGKETQYF. CDR3 DNA: TGTGCCAGCAGCTACGGGACTAGCGGGAAAGAGACCCAGTACTTC. The whole variable domain, remainder taken from reference TRBV13 and TRBJ2-5, is AAGVIQSPRHLIKEKRETATLKCYPIPRHDTVYWYQQGPGQDPQFLISFYEKMQSDKGSIPDRFSAQQFSDYHSELNMSSLELGDSALYFCASSYGTSGKETQYFGPGTRLLVL.

This chain links TRBV6-2 or TRBV6-3 with TRBJ1-5; TRBD1 might be the D (6 bases). V was pared by 5 bases and J by 3 bases, with 14 bases between. Per germline, CDR1 MNHEY and CDR2 SVGEGT. The CDR3 has 15 residues. The DNA for the CDR3 is TGTGCCAGCAGTACCGGGACATACGTCAATCAGCCCCAGCATTTT. It codes for CASSTGTYVNQPQHF.

The chain recombines TRBV5-1 with TRBJ1-1, with TRBD1 matching 10 bases. With 4 bases clipped from V and 3 bases from J, the junction kept 6 bases outside the gene matches. Germline V CDR1 and CDR2: SGHRS, YFSETQ. CDR3 length: 15 residues. The CDR3 DNA reads TGCGCCAGCAGCACCGGACAGGGGGGAGACACTGAAGCTTTCTTT. Its protein product is CASSTGQGGDTEAFF.

This clone has more than one count but fewer than ten. The chain links TRBV5-1 to TRBJ2-5; TRBD2 might be the D (6 bases). CDR3 length: 16 amino acids. The V end was cut by 6 bases, the J end by 1 base, with 19 bases between. Germline lookup yields CDR1 SGHRS and CDR2 YFSETQ. Written as DNA, the CDR3 is TGCGCCAGCAACTCCGGAGGGCGGGGTGGCCAAGAGACCCAGTACTTC. It codes for CASNSGGRGGQETQYF.

This clone was observed a single time. This chain uses TRBV10-1 with TRBJ2-7; a weak D match, TRBD1 (5 bases). CDR3 length equals 13 residues. Germline CDR1 reads WNHNN; CDR2 reads SYGVQD (reference sequence). V was cut by 2 bases and J by 7 bases, with 12 bases left in between. The CDR3 DNA reads TGCGCCAGCAGTGAGCGTAGGGGCGGAGAGCAGTACTTC. It encodes CASSERRGGEQYF.

The chain recombines TRBV12-3 or TRBV12-4 with TRBJ1-2; D call uncertain. The CDR3 consists of 12 residues. The germline V and J ends were trimmed by 5 bases and 8 bases, with 12 bases remaining between them. CDR3 nucleotides: TGTGCCAGCAGTCCTACTAGGTCCGGCTACACCTTC. Protein: CASSPTRSGYTF.

This clone appeared once. The chain employs TRBV11-2 and TRBJ1-1; D perhaps matches TRBD1 (5 bases). CDR1 SGHAT and CDR2 FQNNGV come from the germline V gene. The ends were cut back, 3 bases at V and 1 base at J, with 12 bases in the middle. The CDR3 consists of 15 residues. The CDR3 reads CASSFITGQNTEAFF. For the CDR3, the DNA is TGTGCCAGCAGCTTTATAACAGGCCAGAACACTGAAGCTTTCTTT.

The chain employs TRBV5-6 and TRBJ2-3; D gene uncertain. Trimming removed 3 bases at V and 3 bases at J, with 5 bases between. The CDR3 extends over 12 amino acids. Germline-derived CDR1 and CDR2 are SGHDT and YYEEEE. CDR3 nucleotides: TGTGCCAGCAGCTCTAAAACAGATACGCAGTATTTT. Protein: CASSSKTDTQYF.

The V and J genes are TRBV15 and TRBJ1-5; D uncertain. V was cut by 6 bases and J by 1 base, with 10 bases left in between. CDR1 LNHNV and CDR2 YYDKDF come from the germline V gene (reference sequence). The CDR3 spans 14 residues. CDR3 loop: CATSRSLSNQPQHF. CDR3 nucleotide sequence: TGTGCCACCAGTCGTAGTCTGAGCAATCAGCCCCAGCATTTT.

In its sample, this clone was seen once. The gene calls are TRBV2 and TRBJ2-7; D remains unclear. The V end was cut by 3 bases, the J end by 4 bases, with 22 bases between. The CDR3 has 17 residues. Germline V CDR1 and CDR2: SNHLY, FYNNEI. The CDR3 spells CASSEAFPRRGRYEQYF. In DNA, the CDR3 is TGTGCCAGCAGTGAGGCATTTCCAAGAAGAGGCCGGTACGAGCAGTACTTC.

The chain recombines TRBV5-6 with TRBJ2-7, with 7 bases matching TRBD1. CDR1 SGHDT and CDR2 YYEEEE come from the germline V gene. Trimming took 8 bases from V and 0 from J; bases not matched to a gene: 8. This CDR3 spans 14 amino acids. CDR3 DNA sequence: TGTGCCAGTGACCTGACAGGGAGCTCCTACGAGCAGTACTTC. As protein: CASDLTGSSYEQYF.

The chain links TRBV28 to TRBJ2-2, with D maybe TRBD1 (5 bases). This CDR3 is built from 15 residues. Trimming removed 3 bases from V and 2 bases from J, with 10 bases in between. Germline values: CDR1 MDHEN, CDR2 SYDVKM. CDR3 coding DNA: TGTGCCAGCAGTTTTCCCAGGGTTAACACCGGGGAGCTGTTTTTT. Translation gives CASSFPRVNTGELFF.

The chain uses TRBV6-1 and TRBJ1-5; 7 nucleotides match TRBD1. From germline, CDR1 is MNHNS and CDR2 SASEGT. CDR3 length equals 16 residues. Germline trimming cut 0 bases from V and 6 bases from J; bases unmatched to any gene: 8. CDR3 loop: CASSEAVGGVVQPQHF. CDR3 nucleotide sequence: TGTGCCAGCAGTGAAGCGGTAGGGGGCGTCGTTCAGCCCCAGCATTTT.

The V call is TRBV6-1, the J call TRBJ2-7; no firm D call. The CDR3 has 13 residues. V was pared by 3 bases and J by 2 bases, with 8 bases between. Germline values: CDR1 MNHNS, CDR2 SASEGT. Written as DNA, the CDR3 is TGTGCCAGCAGTGACAGGATCACCTACGAGCAGTACTTC. This gives the protein CASSDRITYEQYF.